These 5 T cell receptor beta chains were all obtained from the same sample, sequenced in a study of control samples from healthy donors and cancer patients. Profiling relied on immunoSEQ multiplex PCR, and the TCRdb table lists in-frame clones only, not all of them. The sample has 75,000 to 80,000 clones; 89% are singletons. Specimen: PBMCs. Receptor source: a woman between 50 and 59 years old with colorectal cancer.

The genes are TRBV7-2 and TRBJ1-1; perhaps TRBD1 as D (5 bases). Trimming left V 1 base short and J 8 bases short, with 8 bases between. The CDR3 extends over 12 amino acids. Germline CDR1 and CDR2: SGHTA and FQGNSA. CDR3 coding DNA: TGTGCCAGCAGCTTAGGCAGGGTGGAAGCTTTCTTT. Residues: CASSLGRVEAFF.

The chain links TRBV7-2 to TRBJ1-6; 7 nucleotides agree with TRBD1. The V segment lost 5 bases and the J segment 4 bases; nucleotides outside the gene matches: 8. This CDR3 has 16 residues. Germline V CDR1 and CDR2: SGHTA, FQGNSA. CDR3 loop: CASSSRGTEYNSPLHF. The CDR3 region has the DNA TGTGCCAGCAGCAGCCGCGGGACAGAGTATAATTCACCCCTCCACTTT.

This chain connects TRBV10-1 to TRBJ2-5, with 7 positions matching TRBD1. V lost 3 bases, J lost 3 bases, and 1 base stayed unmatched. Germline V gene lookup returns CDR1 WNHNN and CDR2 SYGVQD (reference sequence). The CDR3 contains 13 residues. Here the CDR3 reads CASSDGTEETQYF. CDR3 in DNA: TGCGCCAGCAGTGATGGGACAGAAGAGACCCAGTACTTC.

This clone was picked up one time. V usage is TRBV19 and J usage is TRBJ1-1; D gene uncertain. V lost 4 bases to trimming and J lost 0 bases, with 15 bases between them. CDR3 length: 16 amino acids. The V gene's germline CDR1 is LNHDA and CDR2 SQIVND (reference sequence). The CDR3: CASSTLDQAMNTEAFF. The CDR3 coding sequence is TGTGCCAGTAGTACGCTGGATCAGGCGATGAACACTGAAGCTTTCTTT.

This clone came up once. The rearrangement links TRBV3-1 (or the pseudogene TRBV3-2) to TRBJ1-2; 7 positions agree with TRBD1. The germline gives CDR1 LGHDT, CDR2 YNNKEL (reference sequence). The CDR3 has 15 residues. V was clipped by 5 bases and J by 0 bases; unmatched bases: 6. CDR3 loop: CASSSGTVANYGYTF. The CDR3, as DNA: TGTGCCAGCAGCTCCGGGACAGTAGCTAACTATGGCTACACCTTC.